The 19 T cell receptor beta chains below were found in one sample sequenced in a study of cytomegalovirus exposure and HLA in healthy donors (TCRdb year 2017). Library prep was done by the immunoSEQ multiplex PCR assay. For the multiplex PCR, a mixture combining 60 forward primers for TCR Vbeta segments and 13 reverse primers for TCR Jbeta segments was used. TCRdb mirrors the immuneACCESS table, restricted to in-frame sequences. Some clones are absent from its copies; in checked studies, under half trace to an unresolved V gene, and the reason for the others is unknown. The sample table contains 150,000 to 200,000 clones; only one count was recorded for roughly 80% of them. The top ten clonotypes cover under 1.5% of the sample. The material sequenced was PBMCs. These receptors all come from a woman in her twenties or thirties in good health and CMV-seronegative.

This chain uses TRBV2 with TRBJ2-1, with TRBD1 matching over 9 bases. Looked up from germline, CDR1 is SNHLY and CDR2 is FYNNEI. This CDR3 contains 12 residues. With 8 bases clipped from V and 8 bases from J, the junction kept 4 bases outside the gene matches. CDR3: CASRDRADEQFF. In nucleotides, the CDR3 is TGTGCCAGCCGGGACAGGGCCGATGAGCAGTTCTTC. Drawing the rest from reference TRBV2 and TRBJ2-1, the complete variable domain is EPEVTQTPSHQVTQMGQEVILRCVPISNHLYFYWYRQILGQKVEFLVSFYNNEISEKSEIFDDQFSVERPDGSNFTLKIRSTKLEDSAMYFCASRDRADEQFFGPGTRLTVL.

This chain uses TRBV7-6 with TRBJ2-5, with 10 bases that match TRBD2. The CDR3 runs 16 residues. Germline CDR1 and CDR2: SGHVS and FNYEAQ. Unmatched junction bases numbered 3, after V lost 1 base and J lost 1 base. The CDR3 DNA is TGTGCCAGCAGCTTAGGGGTAGCGGGGGGCCAAGAGACCCAGTACTTC. It yields the protein CASSLGVAGGQETQYF.

The V gene is TRBV21-1, the J gene TRBJ1-5; the table's D gene call, TRBD1, was not cross checked with the DNA. TRBV21-1 is a recognized pseudogene. The length of the CDR3 is 17 residues. The CDR3 DNA reads as TGTGCCAGCGATCCGGGACAGGGGCCTTATAGCAATCAGCCCCAGCATTTT. Encoded protein: CASDPGQGPYSNQPQHF.

The CDR3 coding sequence is TGTGCCAGCAGCGCTGAGCGGGGCACTGAAGCTTTCTTT. The encoded protein is CASSAERGTEAFF. The chain links TRBV9 to TRBJ1-1; D unclear. The CDR3 runs to 13 residues. CDR1 and CDR2 (germline): SGDLS, YYNGEE. V was shortened by 3 bases and J by 4 bases, with 10 bases between the two germline ends.

This rearrangement joins TRBV10-3 to TRBJ1-2, with D unresolved. Germline assignment: CDR1 ENHRY and CDR2 SYGVKD. Trimming cost V 5 bases and J 3 bases, with 7 bases left between them. The CDR3 spans 12 residues. This chain's CDR3 is CAISPGDYGYTF. The CDR3 DNA sequence: TGTGCCATCAGTCCCGGGGACTATGGCTACACCTTC.

The genes are TRBV6-6 and TRBJ2-7; 8 bases agree with TRBD2. This CDR3 has 16 amino acids. Germline lookup yields CDR1 MNHNY and CDR2 SVGAGI (reference sequence). V trimming: 5 bases; J trimming: 2 bases; junction bases outside the gene matches: 11. The CDR3 is CASSHERGREAYEQYF. CDR3 nucleotides: TGTGCCAGCAGTCACGAGCGGGGGAGAGAAGCCTACGAGCAGTACTTC.

This clone was seen only a few times. This sequence joins TRBV7-6 and TRBJ1-4; 8 positions match TRBD1. V lost 2 bases to trimming and J lost 3 bases; unmatched junction nucleotides: 8. The germline V gene encodes CDR1 SGHVS and CDR2 FNYEAQ. The CDR3 runs to 17 residues. The CDR3 loop reads CASSLWPQGASNEKLFF. Here the CDR3 DNA reads TGTGCCAGCAGCTTATGGCCCCAGGGGGCCTCTAATGAAAAACTGTTTTTT.

This clone was seen a handful of times. The chain combines TRBV4-1 with TRBJ2-3; 10 nucleotides align to TRBD2. The CDR3 extends over 17 amino acids. Germline CDR1 MGHRA, CDR2 YSYEKL. The trim removed 2 bases at V and 0 bases at J, leaving 5 bases unmatched. The CDR3 sequence is CASSQIRTSGSTDTQYF. The CDR3 nucleotides are TGCGCCAGCAGCCAAATCCGGACTAGCGGAAGCACAGATACGCAGTATTTT.

The J gene is TRBJ2-7, the V gene TRBV19; a weak D match, TRBD1 (6 bases). V shed 4 bases and J shed 2 bases, with 12 bases lying between them. This CDR3 contains 14 residues. The germline CDR1 and CDR2 sequences are LNHDA and SQIVND (reference sequence). DNA of the CDR3: TGTGCCAGTAGTAGAGGCAGGGGCCCCTACGAGCAGTACTTC. Protein sequence: CASSRGRGPYEQYF.

CDR3 nucleotide sequence: TGTGCCAGCAGCTTGAGTCCCCCAGGGGCACTGGAGGTGGAGTACTTC. This sequence encodes CASSLSPPGALEVEYF. The rearrangement uses TRBV7-8 and TRBJ2-7, with D tentatively TRBD1 (6 bases). V lost 3 bases, J lost 11 bases, and 26 bases lay in between. Germline CDR1 and CDR2: SGHVS and FQNEAQ. The CDR3 is 16 residues long.

Only a few counts were recorded for this clone. The CDR3 sequence is CASSSPSSGGAAEQFF. CDR3 bases: TGTGCCAGCAGCTCCCCAAGTAGCGGGGGGGCTGCTGAGCAGTTCTTC. V gene TRBV7-9 combines with J gene TRBJ2-1; 11 bases fit TRBD2. Trimming cost V 4 bases and J 9 bases; bases outside gene matches: 11. Per the germline V gene, CDR1 is SEHNR and CDR2 is FQNEAQ (reference sequence). The CDR3 runs 16 residues.

The rearrangement links TRBV19 to TRBJ2-5, with TRBD2 as a possible D gene (6 bases). Germline V gene data show CDR1 as LNHDA and CDR2 as SQIVND (reference sequence). V was cut by 4 bases and J by 5 bases, with 14 bases left in between. This CDR3 is built from 14 residues. CDR3 DNA sequence: TGTGCCAGTAGTACTCGGGACTTTGGGGAGACCCAGTACTTC. It yields the protein CASSTRDFGETQYF.

This clone has just one count. The chain joins TRBV10-3 to TRBJ1-3; no definite D call. V was clipped by 3 bases and J by 0 bases, with 6 bases between them. Per germline, CDR1 ENHRY and CDR2 SYGVKD. This CDR3 is built from 14 residues. The CDR3 protein is CAISEPSSGNTIYF. The CDR3 coding sequence is TGTGCCATCAGTGAACCGAGCTCTGGAAACACCATATATTTT.

The chain joins TRBV10-3 to TRBJ1-1; TRBD1 aligns across 8 bases. The CDR3 covers 13 residues. Losses at the gene ends were 8 bases for V and 3 bases for J; bases not matched to a gene: 5. Germline CDR1 is ENHRY and CDR2 is SYGVKD. The CDR3: CAIRLDRDTEAFF. The CDR3 bases are TGTGCCATCCGATTGGACAGGGACACTGAAGCTTTCTTT.

The V gene is TRBV28, the J gene TRBJ1-4; D uncertain. This CDR3 comprises 14 residues. The V end was cut by 6 bases, the J end by 8 bases, with 16 bases between. Germline lookup yields CDR1 MDHEN and CDR2 SYDVKM. The CDR3 region is CASSPTTGGEKLFF. CDR3 nucleotide sequence: TGTGCCAGCAGCCCAACGACGGGAGGGGAAAAACTGTTTTTT.

The rearrangement links TRBV10-3 to TRBJ1-5, with a tentative D call TRBD1 (6 bases). V lost 5 bases to trimming and J lost 1 base, with 15 bases between them. CDR3 size: 16 residues. Looked up from germline, CDR1 is ENHRY and CDR2 is SYGVKD. The CDR3 loop is CAISPQGKGSNQPQHF. The CDR3 DNA reads as TGTGCCATCAGTCCCCAGGGGAAGGGGAGCAATCAGCCCCAGCATTTT.

V usage is TRBV28 and J usage is TRBJ2-3; 9 bases are shared with TRBD2. Losses at the gene ends were 3 bases for V and 4 bases for J; bases not matched to a gene: 2. Germline CDR1 MDHEN, CDR2 SYDVKM. CDR3 length: 14 amino acids. CDR3 sequence: CASSLTSGADTQYF. The CDR3 coding sequence is TGTGCCAGCAGTTTGACTAGCGGCGCAGATACGCAGTATTTT.

V is TRBV7-6 and J is TRBJ2-2, with D perhaps matching TRBD2 (6 bases). Germline values: CDR1 SGHVS, CDR2 FNYEAQ. Trimming left V 0 bases short and J 2 bases short, with 16 bases between. The CDR3 is made up of 18 amino acids. The CDR3 region has the DNA TGTGCCAGCAGCTTAGCTCCGGCGACGGGGGTAAACACCGGGGAGCTGTTTTTT. Residues: CASSLAPATGVNTGELFF.

The chain recombines TRBV5-5 with TRBJ2-5; D call uncertain. Between the trimmed V and J ends, which lost 5 bases and 1 base, there was a span of 12 bases. Germline V gene lookup returns CDR1 SGHKS and CDR2 YYEKEE (reference sequence). CDR3 length: 14 amino acids. The CDR3 here is CASSTGSSQETQYF. DNA for the CDR3: TGTGCCAGCAGTACCGGGTCTTCCCAAGAGACCCAGTACTTC.